A selection of T cell receptor beta chains follows, all from one sample in a study of human thymus T cells. Libraries were prepared by immunoSEQ multiplex PCR; TCRdb keeps only in-frame clonotypes and omits some of them. The sample has about 130,000 clones, around 94% seen once. Source material: thymus tissue. These receptors were obtained from a boy in the first two years of life with a congenital heart defect but otherwise immunologically healthy. The CDR3 runs from the conserved cysteine through the conserved F or W. Each record gives: V gene, clone size, J gene, D gene, CDR3 DNA, CDR3 protein. D genes are given only for firm matches. Size is stated for part of the rows, as once, few or many counts, or as a class when the clone is expanded.

V: TRBV28
size: -
J: TRBJ2-5
D: TRBD2
DNA: TGTGCCAGCAGTTTGGCGGGGGGAGAGACCCAGTACTTC
CDR3: CASSLAGGETQYF

V: TRBV6-1
size: -
J: TRBJ1-2
D: -
DNA: TGTGCCAGCAGAGGGACACCTGCCCATAACTATGGCTACACCTTC
CDR3: CASRGTPAHNYGYTF

V: TRBV9
size: -
J: TRBJ2-7
D: TRBD2
DNA: TGTGCCAGCAGCCCGGGACTACCCAGCTCCTACGAGCAGTACTTC
CDR3: CASSPGLPSSYEQYF

V: TRBV19
size: -
J: TRBJ1-5
D: TRBD1
DNA: TGTGCCAGTAGCCCGAGGACAGGGCCGATCAATCAGCCCCAGCATTTT
CDR3: CASSPRTGPINQPQHF

V: TRBV7-2
size: -
J: TRBJ2-5
D: -
DNA: TGTGCCAGCAGCCCCTGGGGCTACGAGACCCAGTACTTC
CDR3: CASSPWGYETQYF

V: TRBV15
size: -
J: TRBJ2-2
D: -
DNA: TGTGCCACCAGTCGTGCTGGGGCCTGTACCGGGGAGCTGTTTTTT
CDR3: CATSRAGACTGELFF

V: TRBV5-8
size: -
J: TRBJ2-6
D: -
DNA: TGTGCCAGCAGCTTTAAGTCTGGGGCCAACGTCCTGACTTTC
CDR3: CASSFKSGANVLTF

V: TRBV11-2
size: -
J: TRBJ2-3
D: TRBD2
DNA: TGTGCCAGCAGCTTTCGTAGGGTAGCGGGGGGGCAAGATACGCAGTATTTT
CDR3: CASSFRRVAGGQDTQYF

V: TRBV5-1
size: -
J: TRBJ2-1
D: TRBD2
DNA: TGCGCCAGCAGCTTGGAGCTAGCGGGGGGTGAGCAGTTCTTC
CDR3: CASSLELAGGEQFF

V: TRBV7-2
size: -
J: TRBJ1-1
D: -
DNA: TGTGCCAGCCATCTTGCTGGCCCCAACACTGAAGCTTTCTTT
CDR3: CASHLAGPNTEAFF

V: TRBV6-1
size: -
J: TRBJ2-3
D: -
DNA: TGTGCCAGCAGTGAAGGCGGCGGGGCCGCTAGCACAGATACGCAGTATTTT
CDR3: CASSEGGGAASTDTQYF

V: TRBV28
size: -
J: TRBJ2-7
D: TRBD1
DNA: TGTGCCAGCAGTTTATGGAGTAGGGACAGGCCCTCCTACGAGCAGTACTTC
CDR3: CASSLWSRDRPSYEQYF

V: TRBV28
size: once
J: TRBJ1-2
D: -
DNA: TGTGCCAGCAGTTTAACCCTCCTAAGGAACTATGGCTACACCTTC
CDR3: CASSLTLLRNYGYTF

V: TRBV28
size: -
J: TRBJ1-3
D: -
DNA: TGTGCCAGCAGTTTATGCTACAGCTCTGGAAACACCATATATTTT
CDR3: CASSLCYSSGNTIYF

V: TRBV5-1
size: -
J: TRBJ1-2
D: -
DNA: TGCGCCAGCAGCTCTGAACGGGGCGGGAATGGCTACACCTTC
CDR3: CASSSERGGNGYTF

V: TRBV9
size: -
J: TRBJ2-7
D: -
DNA: TGTGCCAGCAGCGCCGCAGAAAAGTGCACCCCCTACGAGCAGTACTTC
CDR3: CASSAAEKCTPYEQYF

V: TRBV11-3
size: -
J: TRBJ2-7
D: TRBD2
DNA: TGTGCCAGCAGCTTAGGGCGTGGTAGCGGGGGCCTCTCCTACGAGCAGTACTTC
CDR3: CASSLGRGSGGLSYEQYF

V: TRBV2
size: -
J: TRBJ2-1
D: -
DNA: TGTGCCAGCAGGATAACTAGCATGAGCTCCTACAATGAGCAGTTCTTC
CDR3: CASRITSMSSYNEQFF

V: TRBV6-5
size: -
J: TRBJ2-5
D: TRBD2
DNA: TGTGCCAGCAGTTACTCGACGGCGGGGGAAGAGACCCAGTACTTC
CDR3: CASSYSTAGEETQYF

V: TRBV7-2
size: -
J: TRBJ2-7
D: TRBD2
DNA: TGTGCCAGCAGCTCCGCTATCTCGCGGGGGGCCTCCTACGAGCAGTACTTC
CDR3: CASSSAISRGASYEQYF

V: TRBV11-3
size: -
J: TRBJ2-7
D: TRBD2
DNA: TGTGCCAGCAGCCCCGGACTAGCGGGGCCCTTTCGGAACGAGCAGTACTTC
CDR3: CASSPGLAGPFRNEQYF

V: TRBV2
size: -
J: TRBJ1-4
D: -
DNA: TGTGCCAGCAGAACTTACATTGCAACTAATGAAAAACTGTTTTTT
CDR3: CASRTYIATNEKLFF

V: TRBV5-6
size: -
J: TRBJ1-6
D: -
DNA: TGTGCCAGCAGCTTGTCCCCCCCTTCTATGGGTTCACCCCTCCACTTT
CDR3: CASSLSPPSMGSPLHF

V: TRBV5-1
size: -
J: TRBJ2-3
D: TRBD2
DNA: TGCGCCAGCAGCTTGCTTGGGGCTAGCGGGGCCCCAGATACGCAGTATTTT
CDR3: CASSLLGASGAPDTQYF

V: TRBV9
size: -
J: TRBJ2-7
D: -
DNA: TGTGCCAGGCCCGACACAGGGTTGGGAAGGAGCGAGCAGTACTTC
CDR3: CARPDTGLGRSEQYF

V: TRBV19
size: -
J: TRBJ2-2
D: -
DNA: TGTGCCAGTAGTCATAATCGCCGGGGTTCCACCGGGGAGCTGTTTTTT
CDR3: CASSHNRRGSTGELFF

V: TRBV30
size: -
J: TRBJ2-7
D: -
DNA: TGTGCCTGGAGAAGGGGCGGAACCTACGAGCAGTACTTC
CDR3: CAWRRGGTYEQYF

V: TRBV9
size: -
J: TRBJ2-1
D: -
DNA: TGTGCCAGCAGCCAAGGGGCAGACACATACAATGAGCAGTTCTTC
CDR3: CASSQGADTYNEQFF

V: TRBV6-6
size: -
J: TRBJ1-5
D: -
DNA: TGTGCCAGCAGTTCACAGTGGGACAATCAGCCCCAGCATTTT
CDR3: CASSSQWDNQPQHF

V: TRBV5-8
size: -
J: TRBJ2-7
D: -
DNA: TGTGCCAGCAGCTTGGCCGGGGAGCAGTACTTC
CDR3: CASSLAGEQYF

V: TRBV14
size: -
J: TRBJ1-4
D: TRBD1
DNA: TGTGCCAGCAGCCAAGATCAGGGACAGGGCTTTCAAGGAGAAAAACTGTTTTTT
CDR3: CASSQDQGQGFQGEKLFF

V: TRBV6-5
size: once
J: TRBJ2-1
D: TRBD1
DNA: TGTGCCAGCAGTTACCCGACAGGGGGCGAGCAGTTCTTC
CDR3: CASSYPTGGEQFF

V: TRBV7-9
size: -
J: TRBJ2-2
D: -
DNA: TGTGCCAGCAGCGGCGAGCATGCGGCGCTACCTACCGGGGAGCTGTTTTTT
CDR3: CASSGEHAALPTGELFF

V: TRBV7-9
size: -
J: TRBJ1-3
D: TRBD1
DNA: TGTGCCAGCAGCTCCACAGGGGGAAGATTTTCTGGAAACACCATATATTTT
CDR3: CASSSTGGRFSGNTIYF

V: TRBV6-4
size: -
J: TRBJ2-5
D: -
DNA: TGTGCCAGCAGTGTTATAACGGGGCAAGAGACCCAGTACTTC
CDR3: CASSVITGQETQYF

V: TRBV6-1
size: -
J: TRBJ2-3
D: TRBD2
DNA: TGTGCCAGCAGTGAATCTAGCGGGGCGCCGACGGTCACAGATACGCAGTATTTT
CDR3: CASSESSGAPTVTDTQYF

V: TRBV27
size: -
J: TRBJ2-7
D: -
DNA: TGTGCCAGCAGTTTAAGGAGCTACGAGCAGTACTTC
CDR3: CASSLRSYEQYF

V: TRBV6-1
size: once
J: TRBJ2-2
D: TRBD1
DNA: TGTGCCAGCAGTGAACGGGGACAGGGGAACACCGGGGAGCTGTTTTTT
CDR3: CASSERGQGNTGELFF

V: TRBV28
size: once
J: TRBJ2-3
D: -
DNA: TGTGCCAGCAGCCCCTATCGCGGCGAGGTTGGGGATACGCAGTATTTT
CDR3: CASSPYRGEVGDTQYF

V: TRBV7-8
size: -
J: TRBJ2-3
D: -
DNA: TGTGCCAGCAGCTCCTCCCGGGCGTCGGAAGATACGCAGTATTTT
CDR3: CASSSSRASEDTQYF

V: TRBV19
size: -
J: TRBJ1-1
D: TRBD1
DNA: TGTGCCAGTAGTCGACAGGGGGCGAACACTGAAGCTTTCTTT
CDR3: CASSRQGANTEAFF

V: TRBV21-1
size: -
J: TRBJ1-1
D: -
DNA: TGTGCCAGCACCGTAGGGACAGGGGGGCAGACTGAAGCTTTCTTT
CDR3: CASTVGTGGQTEAFF

V: TRBV4-2
size: -
J: TRBJ1-2
D: -
DNA: TGTGCCAGCAGCCAAGATCCAGCCCGACCGTACAGGTTTTATGGCTACACCTTC
CDR3: CASSQDPARPYRFYGYTF

V: TRBV5-6
size: -
J: TRBJ2-1
D: -
DNA: TGTGCCAGCAGCCCGCCCGACGGGGGCTACTCCAATGAGCAGTTCTTC
CDR3: CASSPPDGGYSNEQFF

V: TRBV9
size: -
J: TRBJ2-1
D: TRBD2
DNA: TGTGCCAGCAGCCCCCCCGGGACTAGCGGGGGGAGGACCTACAATGAGCAGTTCTTC
CDR3: CASSPPGTSGGRTYNEQFF

V: TRBV6-6
size: -
J: TRBJ2-3
D: TRBD2
DNA: TGTGCCAGCACCAACGGGTTGCGGGGGGGTAATGATACGCAGTATTTT
CDR3: CASTNGLRGGNDTQYF

V: TRBV18
size: -
J: TRBJ2-3
D: TRBD1
DNA: TGTGCCAGCTCACCCGGGACAGGGGGCACAGATACGCAGTATTTT
CDR3: CASSPGTGGTDTQYF

V: TRBV9
size: -
J: TRBJ2-7
D: TRBD1
DNA: TGTGCCAGCAGCGGAAACAGGGGAGCCGAGCAGTACTTC
CDR3: CASSGNRGAEQYF